This TCR beta chain originates from a study of Graves' ophthalmopathy and Graves' hyperthyroidism. Germline V gene data show CDR1 as MGHDK and CDR2 as SYGVNS. This CDR3 is built from 17 residues. V was pared by 5 bases and J by 0 bases, with 19 bases between. RNA transcripts were the template, and TCR beta CDR3 regions were amplified from them. Amplification began with first-round RT-PCR using HTBI primers, then second-round multiplex PCR was performed. TCRdb analysed the multiplex PCR reads with MiXCR anew, one entry per CDR3 protein. The sample includes around 670,000 distinct CDR3 sequences, 35% to 50% of them seen just once.

The sample was peripheral blood. The chain carries TRBV25-1 and TRBJ1-1, with TRBD1 as a possible D gene (6 bases). This receptor was taken from an adult man with Graves' ophthalmopathy. The CDR3 region has the DNA TGTGCCAGCAGTCGACAGGCGGTGGTGGCAGTGAACACTGAAGCTTTCTTT. Translated, it gives CASSRQAVVAVNTEAFF.